A single sample is the source of the 15 T cell receptor beta chains below, sequenced in a study of cytomegalovirus exposure and HLA in healthy donors. Primers included in the PCR were 60 Vbeta and 13 Jbeta primers. Sequencing was performed with immunoSEQ multiplex PCR; in TCRdb, only in-frame clones are kept and a portion is missing. The sample has about 190,000 clones; about nine tenths are singletons. Sequencing was carried out using PBMCs. The receptors originated from a man younger than 45 in good health and CMV-seronegative.

The chain couples TRBV9 to TRBJ1-4; D is undetermined. Germline CDR1 SGDLS, CDR2 YYNGEE. V was shortened by 0 bases and J by 8 bases, with 11 bases between the two germline ends. The CDR3 totals 14 residues. The CDR3 sequence is CASSVVYSSEKLFF. The CDR3 nucleotides read TGTGCCAGCAGCGTAGTATACAGTTCGGAAAAACTGTTTTTT.

The chain recombines TRBV30 with TRBJ2-1; 8 bases map to TRBD2. The CDR3 covers 14 residues. The V and J ends lost 0 bases and 8 bases, in that order; junction bases with no gene match: 6. The germline V gene has CDR1 GTSNPN and CDR2 SVGIG (reference sequence). The CDR3 DNA reads TGTGCCTGGAGTGTACACGGGACTAGTGATGAGCAGTTCTTC. It is translated as CAWSVHGTSDEQFF.

As regards this clone: Mismatch with germline at one junction end may stem from a read error. The rearrangement uses TRBV7-9 and TRBJ2-2, with D perhaps TRBD2 (5 bases). This CDR3 contains 16 residues. CDR1 and CDR2 from the germline V gene are SEHNR and FQNEAQ (reference sequence). The CDR3: CSSSLISSRLTGELFF. The CDR3 DNA reads as TGTTCCAGCAGCTTAATTTCTAGCAGGTTAACCGGGGAGCTGTTTTTT.

The chain couples TRBV4-2 to TRBJ2-7, with 8 bases matching TRBD2. J was trimmed by 4 bases and V by 0 bases; bases with no gene match: 8. Per the germline V gene, CDR1 is LGHNA and CDR2 is YNFKEQ. CDR3 length: 16 amino acids. The CDR3 reads CASSQDRGSGGYEQYF. CDR3 in DNA: TGTGCCAGCAGCCAAGATCGGGGGTCGGGGGGGTACGAGCAGTACTTC.

V is TRBV27 and J is TRBJ2-2, with 8 bases aligning to TRBD1. The CDR3 length is 15 residues. CDR1 and CDR2 from the germline V gene are MNHEY and SMNVEV (reference sequence). V lost 7 bases, J lost 1 base, and 5 bases stayed unmatched. The CDR3, as DNA: TGTGCCAGCAAACCCAGGGGGCGGAACACCGGGGAGCTGTTTTTT. Protein: CASKPRGRNTGELFF.

The gene calls are TRBV29-1 and TRBJ2-1; TRBD1 matches 10 bases. The CDR3 runs to 13 residues. Germline V gene sequence: CDR1 SQVTM, CDR2 ANQGSEA. V dropped 3 bases and J dropped 10; count of bases not matched to a gene: 6. As DNA, the CDR3 is TGCAGCGTTGAGGGACAGGGGTTCAGGGAGCAGTTCTTC. Protein product: CSVEGQGFREQFF.

The genes are TRBV20-1 and TRBJ1-1; D is uncertain. The CDR3 runs to 10 residues. With 4 bases removed from V and 3 bases from J, the gap between germline ends came to 3 bases. From germline, CDR1 is DFQATT and CDR2 SNEGSKA (reference sequence). The CDR3 protein is CSATDTEAFF. In DNA, the CDR3 is TGCAGTGCTACTGACACTGAAGCTTTCTTT.

Worth noting for this clone: One end of the junction fails to match germline, which may point to a read error. The chain recombines TRBV4-2 with TRBJ1-5; the D gene is possibly TRBD1 (5 bases). Per the germline V gene, CDR1 is LGHNA and CDR2 is YNFKEQ. This CDR3 comprises 13 residues. The CDR3 region is CASSQGPNPPQHF. The CDR3, as DNA: TGTGCCAGCAGCCAGGGGCCCAATCCGCCCCAGCATTTT.

The chain recombines TRBV19 with TRBJ1-2; 9 positions match TRBD1. There are 14 residues in the CDR3. With V trimmed by 6 bases and J by 4 bases, 6 bases remained unmatched. Germline V lookup: CDR1 LNHDA, CDR2 SQIVND (reference sequence). The CDR3 DNA is TGTGCCAGTAGCCCACAGGGGGCGAGCTATGGCTACACCTTC. Its protein is CASSPQGASYGYTF.

The genes are TRBV2 and TRBJ2-7; D might be TRBD2 (6 bases). Trimming cost V 7 bases and J 4 bases, with 17 bases left between them. Germline CDR1 and CDR2: SNHLY and FYNNEI. The CDR3 covers 14 residues. CDR3 in DNA: TGTGCCAGCAAGGAGGGACGCGACCTTTACGAGCAGTACTTC. Amino acids: CASKEGRDLYEQYF.

The V call is TRBV30, the J call TRBJ2-1; 7 bases are shared with TRBD1. CDR1 and CDR2 from the germline V gene are GTSNPN and SVGIG (reference sequence). CDR3 length equals 15 residues. J lost 7 bases, V lost 4 bases, and 13 bases had no gene match. CDR3 DNA: TGTGCCTGGACCCCGACAGGGAACCGGGCGAATGAGCAGTTCTTC. It is translated as CAWTPTGNRANEQFF.

As regards this clone: This CDR3 is also generated by other DNA sequences in the sample. The V gene is TRBV5-1, the J gene TRBJ2-3, with TRBD2 matching 10 bases. The V segment lost 0 bases and the J segment 2 bases; nucleotides outside the gene matches: 3. In germline, CDR1 is SGHRS, CDR2 YFSETQ. CDR3 length: 16 residues. In DNA, the CDR3 is TGCGCCAGCAGCTTGGGGACTAGCGGATACACAGATACGCAGTATTTT. It specifies CASSLGTSGYTDTQYF.

The chain is built from TRBV7-9 and TRBJ2-5; 7 positions match TRBD2. The CDR3 runs 17 residues. Germline assignment: CDR1 SEHNR and CDR2 FQNEAQ (reference sequence). V gave up 2 bases and J gave up 5 bases; unmatched junction bases: 14. DNA for the CDR3: TGTGCCAGCAGCTTACTCCATCGGGGAGGGGTAGGGGAGACCCAGTACTTC. Protein: CASSLLHRGGVGETQYF.

The chain joins TRBV7-9 to TRBJ2-7, with TRBD1 as a possible D gene (6 bases). Trimming took off 5 bases at V and 5 bases at J, with 10 bases between the two ends. The germline V gene encodes CDR1 SEHNR and CDR2 FQNEAQ (reference sequence). There are 12 residues in the CDR3. In DNA, the CDR3 is TGTGCCAGCAGCCCCGAGGGGGACGAGCAGTACTTC. Encoded protein: CASSPEGDEQYF.

V gene TRBV6-1 combines with J gene TRBJ2-5; D uncertain. The V end was cut by 3 bases, the J end by 9 bases, with 8 bases between. Per the germline V gene, CDR1 is MNHNS and CDR2 is SASEGT. The CDR3 is 11 residues long. The CDR3, as DNA: TGTGCCAGCAGTGACGCGTTGGCCCAGTACTTC. Translation: CASSDALAQYF.